A selection of T cell receptor beta chains follows, all from one sample in a study of long-term antiretroviral therapy in people with HIV. Sequencing used immunoSEQ multiplex PCR; TCRdb keeps in-frame clones, though not all of them. This table holds roughly 29,000 clones, roughly 96% found once. The starting material was unsorted PBMCs, obtained 5.3 years after starting antiretroviral therapy. The receptors originated from a young man with HIV. Both conserved end residues are part of each CDR3. A D gene is named only where the DNA matches it firmly. Size is stated for part of the rows, as once, few or many counts, or as a class when the clone is expanded.

v_gene	d_gene	j_gene	abundance	CDR3nt	CDR3aa
TRBV19	NA	TRBJ1-4	NA	TGTGCCAGTAGTATGTTTAAGGGGCCTACTAATGAAAAACTGTTTTTT	CASSMFKGPTNEKLFF
TRBV6-4	NA	TRBJ2-2	few	TGTGCCAGCAGTGACTCGATCGGGGAGCTGTTTTTT	CASSDSIGELFF
TRBV7-9	TRBD1	TRBJ1-3	NA	TGTGCCAGCAGCCCGAGATACAGGGGAAGGGGAAACACCATATATTTT	CASSPRYRGRGNTIYF
TRBV4-1	NA	TRBJ1-2	NA	TGCGCCAGCAGCCAAGTAGCCCATAACTATGGCTACACCTTC	CASSQVAHNYGYTF
TRBV4-1	NA	TRBJ1-3	NA	TGCGCCAGCAGCCAAGGAGGGGCCCGAGGATTCGGAAGAAACGGCTCTGGAAACACCATATATTTT	CASSQGGARGFGRNGSGNTIYF
TRBV19	NA	TRBJ2-6	NA	TGTGCCAGTAGCACCAACCCCTCTGGGGCCAACGTCCTGACTTTC	CASSTNPSGANVLTF
TRBV30	NA	TRBJ2-2	few	TGTGCCTTGTCCGGGACACATAACACCGGGGAGCTGTTTTTT	CALSGTHNTGELFF
TRBV2	NA	TRBJ1-1	NA	TGTGCCAGCAGTGTATGGGCAGTTAACACTGAAGCTTTCTTT	CASSVWAVNTEAFF
TRBV19	NA	TRBJ1-4	NA	TGTGCCAGTAGGCCGGGGAGGGCAACTAATGAAAAACTGTTTTTT	CASRPGRATNEKLFF
TRBV19	TRBD2	TRBJ2-5	NA	TGTGCCAGTAGCATCCCCGGGCGGGAGGGCCGACAGACCCAGTACTTC	CASSIPGREGRQTQYF
TRBV5-1	TRBD1	TRBJ2-7	NA	TGCGCCAGCAGCTTGGGGGGCGTCGGTTGGGGACAGGGCCCCTACGAGCAGTACTTC	CASSLGGVGWGQGPYEQYF
TRBV5-4	TRBD1	TRBJ2-7	NA	TGTGCCAGCAGCTTGGTAGGGACAGCTTCCTCCTACGAGCAGTACTTC	CASSLVGTASSYEQYF
TRBV30	NA	TRBJ2-1	NA	TGTGCCTGGAGATCCAGGGGGGCGGGCTCCTACAATGAGCAGTTCTTC	CAWRSRGAGSYNEQFF
TRBV5-3	TRBD1	TRBJ1-1	NA	TGTGCCAGAAGCTGGACAGGGTGCACTGAAGCTTTCTTT	CARSWTGCTEAFF